The TCR beta chain under discussion was sequenced for a study of identical twins. Overall study results and limits: Within monozygotic twins, out-of-frame TCR alpha sharing was underestimated by the models.

TCRdb analysed the 5' RACE reads with MiXCR anew, one entry per CDR3 protein. The sample holds 450,000 to 650,000 distinct CDR3 sequences, nearly 15% seen once. This clonotype was observed a handful of times. What it binds is not known. In germline, CDR1 is SGHNT, CDR2 YENEEA. CDR3 size: 14 residues. V shed 5 bases, J shed 8 bases, and the junction held 9 bases outside the gene matches. Another study also made use of these data, one on yellow fever vaccine responses in identical twins.

This TCR derives from a woman younger than 35 in good health. The sample consisted of CD4+ T cells sorted from blood. J is TRBJ1-1 and V is TRBV11-3; 9 nucleotides align to TRBD1. The CDR3 DNA sequence: TGTGCCAGCAGCCCCGGGACAGGGCTCGGGGAAGCTTTCTTT. This sequence encodes CASSPGTGLGEAFF.